One and the same sample provided the 13 T cell receptor beta chains below, sequenced in a study of STAT5B mutations in CD4+ large granular lymphocyte leukemia. Generated by immunoSEQ multiplex PCR, the TCRdb table keeps only in-frame clones and is missing some. Of about 32,000 clones detected, over 80% appear once; the ten largest clones hold roughly 4.3%. Sequenced: CD4+ T cells from blood buffy coats. These receptors originate from a human donor in good health.

The V and J genes are TRBV10-3 and TRBJ2-1, with 11 bases that match TRBD2. After removal of 4 bases from V and 0 bases from J, the junction contained 11 bases not matched to a gene. This CDR3 spans 19 amino acids. Germline V gives CDR1 ENHRY, CDR2 SYGVKD. DNA for the CDR3: TGTGCCATCAGTGGGTTGGGACTAGCGGACCTAAGCTCCTACAATGAGCAGTTCTTC. This gives the protein CAISGLGLADLSSYNEQFF.

Turning to this clone: The same CDR3 arises from other DNA sequences in this sample as well. V is TRBV27 and J is TRBJ1-5; no clear D gene. The length of the CDR3 is 13 residues. Trimming left V 1 base short and J 5 bases short, with 6 bases between. Germline CDR1 reads MNHEY; CDR2 reads SMNVEV (reference sequence). CDR3 sequence: CASSLLGDQPQHF. The CDR3 bases are TGTGCCAGCAGTTTATTAGGTGATCAGCCCCAGCATTTT.

The rearrangement uses TRBV6-5 and TRBJ2-7; D not resolved. From germline, CDR1 is MNHEY and CDR2 SVGAGI. This CDR3 has 10 residues. V lost 8 bases and J 4 bases, leaving 6 bases between the germline ends. CDR3 in amino acids: CASAVYEQYF. DNA for the CDR3: TGTGCCAGCGCCGTTTACGAGCAGTACTTC.

CDR3 nucleotide sequence: TGTGCCAGCAGCCCCCCAACCACAGATACGCAGTATTTT. This translates into CASSPPTTDTQYF. The J gene is TRBJ2-3, the V gene TRBV7-9; D is ambiguous. Germline V gene sequence: CDR1 SEHNR, CDR2 FQNEAQ (reference sequence). V gave up 5 bases and J gave up 2 bases, with 8 bases separating them. The CDR3 length is 13 residues.

This chain uses TRBV29-1 with TRBJ2-7; D possibly corresponds to TRBD1 (6 bases). The V gene's germline CDR1 is SQVTM and CDR2 ANQGSEA. Trimming took 6 bases from V and 7 from J, leaving 22 bases between them. The CDR3 has 14 amino acids. This CDR3 reads CSVGTGGRGREQYF. CDR3 sequence (DNA): TGCAGCGTGGGGACCGGTGGCAGGGGAAGGGAGCAGTACTTC.

The gene calls are TRBV7-8 and TRBJ2-6; TRBD2 aligns across 8 bases. Looked up from germline, CDR1 is SGHVS and CDR2 is FQNEAQ. The CDR3 runs to 19 residues. The V gene end was trimmed by 5 bases and the J gene end by 2 bases; junction bases not matched to a gene: 14. The CDR3: CASSREGWGSSPGANVLTF. Here the CDR3 DNA reads TGTGCCAGCAGCCGGGAGGGGTGGGGGAGTAGTCCTGGGGCCAACGTCCTGACTTTC.

This chain links TRBV2 with TRBJ2-5, with 10 bases identical to TRBD2. Germline loops: CDR1 SNHLY, CDR2 FYNNEI. The length of the CDR3 is 14 residues. V lost 5 bases, J lost 4 bases, and 4 bases stayed unmatched. CDR3 nucleotides: TGTGCCAGCAGTCCCGGACTAGCGGTAGAGACCCAGTACTTC. It is translated as CASSPGLAVETQYF.

This clone was seen a single time. This chain uses TRBV5-4 with TRBJ2-2, with 9 nucleotides matching TRBD1. The J segment lost 6 bases and the V segment lost 2 bases, leaving 8 bases of the junction unmatched. This CDR3 region has 16 residues. Germline loops: CDR1 SGHNT, CDR2 YYREEE (reference sequence). CDR3 sequence (DNA): TGTGCCAGCAGCTTCGTTCAGGGACAGGGAGCCGGGGAGCTGTTTTTT. Its translation is CASSFVQGQGAGELFF.

The J gene is TRBJ2-3, the V gene TRBV5-4, with a weak D call TRBD2 (6 bases). Per germline, CDR1 SGHNT and CDR2 YYREEE (reference sequence). The CDR3 covers 16 residues. The V and J ends lost 2 bases and 0 bases respectively, with 13 bases between them. The chain's CDR3 is CASSLRLEASTDTQYF. As DNA, the CDR3 is TGTGCCAGCAGCTTAAGACTAGAAGCTAGCACAGATACGCAGTATTTT. Full variable domain (outside the CDR3, taken from reference TRBV5-4 and TRBJ2-3): ETGVTQSPTHLIKTRGQQVTLRCSSQSGHNTVSWYQQALGQGPQFIFQYYREEENGRGNFPPRFSGLQFPNYSSELNVNALELDDSALYLCASSLRLEASTDTQYFGPGTRLTVL.

V is TRBV4-3 and J is TRBJ2-2; D unresolved. Germline V lookup: CDR1 LGHNA, CDR2 YSLEER. The CDR3 spans 17 residues. V lost 0 bases and J lost 5, with 16 bases in between. CDR3 nucleotides: TGCGCCAGCAGCCAAGAGGTCCCTTCGGTAGCAACCGGGGAGCTGTTTTTT. Protein: CASSQEVPSVATGELFF.

This clone occurred once. The chain employs TRBV2 and TRBJ1-2; 7 positions agree with TRBD1. CDR1 and CDR2 (germline): SNHLY, FYNNEI. This CDR3 region has 13 residues. After removal of 6 bases from V and 8 bases from J, the junction contained 9 bases not matched to a gene. CDR3 in DNA: TGTGCCAGCAGCCCCACAGGGGTGGACGGCTACACCTTC. Translation gives CASSPTGVDGYTF.

The chain combines TRBV19 with TRBJ1-4; 10 nucleotides align to TRBD1. The CDR3 is 15 residues long. After removal of 5 bases from V and 5 bases from J, the junction contained 5 bases not matched to a gene. Germline-derived CDR1 and CDR2 are LNHDA and SQIVND (reference sequence). CDR3 region: CASSHPGQGNEKLFF. CDR3 in DNA: TGTGCCAGTAGTCACCCGGGACAGGGGAATGAAAAACTGTTTTTT. Full variable domain (missing parts from reference TRBV19 and TRBJ1-4): DGGITQSPKYLFRKEGQNVTLSCEQNLNHDAMYWYRQDPGQGLRLIYYSQIVNDFQKGDIAEGYSVSREKKESFPLTVTSAQKNPTAFYLCASSHPGQGNEKLFFGSGTQLSVL.

This chain connects TRBV7-9 to TRBJ2-1; 14 positions match TRBD2. The CDR3 has 15 amino acids. V lost 4 bases and J lost 6; bases outside the gene matches: 2. Per germline, CDR1 SEHNR and CDR2 FQNEAQ (reference sequence). CDR3 sequence reads: CASSSTSGRANEQFF. The CDR3 DNA reads as TGTGCCAGCAGCTCGACTAGCGGGAGGGCCAATGAGCAGTTCTTC.